This TCR beta chain was found in a study of T cells after yellow fever vaccination. TCRdb ran MiXCR on the 5' RACE reads and lists one entry per CDR3 protein. This table holds about 350,000 distinct CDR3 sequences, around 8.1% found once. This clonotype was counted at least ten times. The CDR3 contains 14 residues. Between the trimmed V and J ends, which lost 0 bases and 0 bases, there was a span of 6 bases. Germline CDR1 is LGHDT and CDR2 is YNNKEL (reference sequence). The input for sequencing was PBMCs, taken 45 days after the first yellow fever vaccination. The genes are TRBV3-1 and TRBJ2-7; D is uncertain. The source of this sequence is a man between 18 and 29 years old who received the YFV17D yellow fever vaccine. This CDR3 reads CASSQEGSSYEQYF. The CDR3 bases are TGTGCCAGCAGCCAAGAGGGCAGCTCCTACGAGCAGTACTTC.